This T cell receptor beta chain was obtained from a study of technical replicates of blood from a handful of donors. CDR1 LNHDA and CDR2 SQIVND come from the germline V gene (reference sequence). With 4 bases clipped from V and 6 bases from J, the junction kept 7 bases outside the gene matches. The CDR3 runs 16 residues. Some clones are missing from TCRdb's copy, which holds only in-frame ones; the method was immunoSEQ multiplex PCR. The repertoire holds about 70,000 clones, roughly 94% seen once, with over 0.35% in the top ten. This rearrangement joins TRBV19 to TRBJ2-2, with TRBD2 matching over 11 bases. The sequencing input was T cells isolated from PBMCs. The receptor was isolated from a human donor in good health. This CDR3 is CASSTLLAGGPGELFF. The CDR3 nucleotides are TGTGCCAGTAGTACCCTTTTAGCGGGAGGGCCCGGGGAGCTGTTTTTT. Filled out from reference TRBV19 and TRBJ2-2, the complete variable domain reads DGGITQSPKYLFRKEGQNVTLSCEQNLNHDAMYWYRQDPGQGLRLIYYSQIVNDFQKGDIAEGYSVSREKKESFPLTVTSAQKNPTAFYLCASSTLLAGGPGELFFGEGSRLTVL.